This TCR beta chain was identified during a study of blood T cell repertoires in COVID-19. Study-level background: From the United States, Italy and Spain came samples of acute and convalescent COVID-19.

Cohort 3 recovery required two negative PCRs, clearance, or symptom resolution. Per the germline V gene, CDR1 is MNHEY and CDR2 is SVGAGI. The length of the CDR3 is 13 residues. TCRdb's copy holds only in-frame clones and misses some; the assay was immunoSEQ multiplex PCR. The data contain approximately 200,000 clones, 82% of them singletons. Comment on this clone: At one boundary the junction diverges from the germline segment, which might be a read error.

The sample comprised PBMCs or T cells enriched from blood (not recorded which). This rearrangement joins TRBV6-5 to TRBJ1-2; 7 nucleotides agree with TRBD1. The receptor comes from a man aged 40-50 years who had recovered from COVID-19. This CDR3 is CASKKNRGQADSF. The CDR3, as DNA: TGTGCCAGCAAAAAAAATCGCGGACAGGCCGACTCCTTC.